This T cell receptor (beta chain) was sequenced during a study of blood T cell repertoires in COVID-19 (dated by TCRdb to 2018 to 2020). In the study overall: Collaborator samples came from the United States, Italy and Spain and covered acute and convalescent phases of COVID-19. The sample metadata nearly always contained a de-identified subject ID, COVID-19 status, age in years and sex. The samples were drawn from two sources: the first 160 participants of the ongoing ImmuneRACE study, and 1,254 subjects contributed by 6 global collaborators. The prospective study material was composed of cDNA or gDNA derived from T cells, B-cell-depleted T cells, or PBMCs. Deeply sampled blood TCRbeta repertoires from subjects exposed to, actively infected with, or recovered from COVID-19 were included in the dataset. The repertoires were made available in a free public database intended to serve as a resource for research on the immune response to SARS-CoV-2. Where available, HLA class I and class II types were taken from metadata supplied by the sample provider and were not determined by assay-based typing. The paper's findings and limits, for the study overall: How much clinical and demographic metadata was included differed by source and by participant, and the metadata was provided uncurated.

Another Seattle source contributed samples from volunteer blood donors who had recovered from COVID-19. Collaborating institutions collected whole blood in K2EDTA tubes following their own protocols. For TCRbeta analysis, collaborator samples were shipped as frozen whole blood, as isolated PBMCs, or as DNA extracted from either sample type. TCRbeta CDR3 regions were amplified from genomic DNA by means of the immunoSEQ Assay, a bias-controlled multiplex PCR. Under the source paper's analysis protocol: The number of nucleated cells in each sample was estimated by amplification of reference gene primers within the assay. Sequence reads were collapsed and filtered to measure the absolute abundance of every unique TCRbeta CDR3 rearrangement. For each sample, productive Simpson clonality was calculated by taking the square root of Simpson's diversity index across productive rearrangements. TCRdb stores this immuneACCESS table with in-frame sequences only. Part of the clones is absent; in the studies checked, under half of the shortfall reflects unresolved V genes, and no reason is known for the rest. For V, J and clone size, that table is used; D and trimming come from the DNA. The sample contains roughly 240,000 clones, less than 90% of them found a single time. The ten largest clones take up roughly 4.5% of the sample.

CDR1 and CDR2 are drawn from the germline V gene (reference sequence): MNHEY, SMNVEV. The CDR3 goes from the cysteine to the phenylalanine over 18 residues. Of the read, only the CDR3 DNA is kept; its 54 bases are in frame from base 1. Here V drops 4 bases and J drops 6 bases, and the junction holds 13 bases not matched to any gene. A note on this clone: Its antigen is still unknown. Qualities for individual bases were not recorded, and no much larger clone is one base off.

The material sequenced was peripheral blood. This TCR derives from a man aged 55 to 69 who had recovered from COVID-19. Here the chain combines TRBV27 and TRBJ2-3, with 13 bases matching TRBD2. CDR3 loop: CASSYDPGLAGMGDTQYF. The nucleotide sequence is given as TGTGCCAGCAGTTACGACCCGGGACTAGCGGGGATGGGGGATACGCAGTATTTT.